Below are 20 T cell receptor beta chains sequenced from a single sample in a study of regulatory T cells in long-lasting Graves disease. Arm-PCR with iRepertoire HTBI primers amplified the CDR3 regions for these TCR beta libraries. One entry per CDR3 protein, called by TCRdb with MiXCR from the multiplex PCR reads. The sample includes 400,000 or so distinct CDR3 sequences, less than 25% of them seen just once. Time point given: persistent/refractory GD, antithyroid drugs over 5 years with positive TRAb. Generation of the TCR library employed RNA extracted from PBMCs. The source was peripheral blood mononuclear cells (PBMCs), collected when the disease was refractory, from a patient treated with antithyroid drugs. The receptors derive from a female donor with Graves disease.

J is TRBJ2-7 and V is TRBV12-3 or TRBV12-4; no definite D call. CDR3 length: 13 residues. Trimming pared 2 bases from V and 4 bases from J, leaving 9 bases between. CDR3 sequence (DNA): TGTGCCAGCAGTTTACCCCCCCTATACGAGCAGTACTTC. Its translation is CASSLPPLYEQYF.

The chain links TRBV3-1 to TRBJ1-4, with D hard to call. With 0 bases removed from V and 0 bases from J, the gap between germline ends came to 17 bases. Germline-derived CDR1 and CDR2 are LGHDT and YNNKEL (reference sequence). The CDR3 contains 19 residues. This chain's CDR3 is CASSQDFSGAGSTNEKLFF. CDR3 DNA sequence: TGTGCCAGCAGCCAAGATTTTTCCGGTGCGGGCTCAACTAATGAAAAACTGTTTTTT.

This clonotype appeared a few times. This chain joins TRBV4-1 and TRBJ1-2, with 9 bases fitting TRBD1. CDR1 is MGHRA, CDR2 YSYEKL, per germline. The trim removed 3 bases at V and 8 bases at J, leaving 10 bases unmatched. This CDR3 comprises 15 residues. This chain's CDR3 is CASSHTVRDRDGYTF. The DNA of the CDR3 is TGCGCCAGCAGCCACACCGTCCGGGACAGGGACGGCTACACCTTC.

The genes are TRBV5-1 and TRBJ2-7, with 12 bases fitting TRBD2. V shed 0 bases and J 5 bases; nucleotides not matched to a gene: 12. CDR1 SGHRS and CDR2 YFSETQ come from the germline V gene. The CDR3 contains 18 residues. The CDR3 sequence is CASSLAVLAGGNVDEQYF. The CDR3 nucleotides are TGCGCCAGCAGCTTGGCCGTGCTAGCGGGAGGGAATGTCGACGAGCAGTACTTC.

The chain links TRBV7-8 to TRBJ1-1, with a possible D match to TRBD1 (6 bases). Germline assignment: CDR1 SGHVS and CDR2 FQNEAQ. The CDR3 is 16 amino acids. V lost 2 bases and J 5 bases, leaving 18 bases between the germline ends. CDR3 bases: TGTGCCAGCAGCTTATTGCGGACAGATGGTGATACTGAAGCTTTCTTT. This translates into CASSLLRTDGDTEAFF.

This clonotype was observed at least ten times. This chain joins TRBV28 and TRBJ2-7; D tentatively reads TRBD1 or TRBD2 (5 bases each). The CDR3 loop spans 14 amino acids. Germline values: CDR1 MDHEN, CDR2 SYDVKM. V was clipped by 1 base and J by 2 bases, with 9 bases between them. In DNA form, the CDR3 reads TGTGCCAGCAGTTTATCGGGACCTCCCTACGAGCAGTACTTC. Its translation is CASSLSGPPYEQYF.

V usage is TRBV29-1 and J usage is TRBJ1-4, with D unresolved. V lost 1 base and J lost 8, with 8 bases in between. The CDR3 has 12 amino acids. CDR1 is SQVTM, CDR2 ANQGSEA, per germline. The CDR3 is CSVEGGGEKLFF. The CDR3 DNA is TGCAGCGTTGAAGGAGGAGGGGAAAAACTGTTTTTT.

This clonotype was recorded many times. J is TRBJ1-1 and V is TRBV28; D might be TRBD1 (5 bases). Trimming removed 8 bases from V and 2 bases from J, with 15 bases in between. Germline V gives CDR1 MDHEN, CDR2 SYDVKM. The CDR3 is 14 residues long. This CDR3 is CASRSAGTNTEAFF. In DNA, the CDR3 is TGTGCCAGCCGATCGGCAGGGACCAACACTGAAGCTTTCTTT.

This clonotype was seen at least ten times. The J gene is TRBJ1-2, the V gene TRBV27, with a possible D match to TRBD1 (5 bases). The V and J ends lost 4 bases and 3 bases respectively, with 9 bases between them. The germline CDR1 and CDR2 sequences are MNHEY and SMNVEV (reference sequence). The CDR3 sequence is 13 residues long. CDR3: CASSSPGDYGYTF. In DNA form, the CDR3 reads TGTGCCAGCAGTTCCCCGGGGGACTATGGCTACACCTTC.

This clonotype occurred many times. The chain links TRBV7-8 to TRBJ1-1; D is unclear. The CDR3 runs 16 residues. Per germline, CDR1 SGHVS and CDR2 FQNEAQ. V was shortened by 2 bases and J by 5 bases, with 18 bases between the two germline ends. The chain's CDR3 is CASSLRQRGVGTEAFF. CDR3 bases: TGTGCCAGCAGCTTACGACAACGGGGTGTGGGAACTGAAGCTTTCTTT.

The chain combines TRBV19 with TRBJ2-2, with a tentative D call TRBD1 (5 bases). Trimming pared 7 bases from V and 3 bases from J, leaving 21 bases between. CDR1 LNHDA and CDR2 SQIVND come from the germline V gene (reference sequence). The CDR3 runs to 17 residues. This CDR3 reads CASTMDRSGPYTGELFF. CDR3 in DNA: TGTGCCAGTACTATGGATCGGTCAGGGCCCTACACCGGGGAGCTGTTTTTT.

The chain couples TRBV20-1 to TRBJ1-3; 7 bases agree with TRBD1. CDR3 length equals 15 residues. V lost 6 bases and J lost 4; bases outside the gene matches: 12. Per the germline V gene, CDR1 is DFQATT and CDR2 is SNEGSKA (reference sequence). The CDR3 nucleotides read TGCAGTGCGCCACCCAGGGGGTTAGAGGGAAACACCATATATTTT. Residues: CSAPPRGLEGNTIYF.

This clonotype occurred many times. The gene calls are TRBV18 and TRBJ2-4, with D unresolved. The CDR3 is 15 residues long. Germline V gene data show CDR1 as KGHSH and CDR2 as LQKENI. Deletions cut 1 base from V and 6 bases from J, with 13 bases between. CDR3: CASSPLSGWGNIQYF. DNA for the CDR3: TGTGCCAGCTCACCACTGTCCGGGTGGGGAAACATTCAGTACTTC.

The rearrangement joins TRBV12-3 or TRBV12-4 to TRBJ1-5, with D unresolved. Trimming left V 7 bases short and J 4 bases short, with 14 bases between. CDR3 length: 14 residues. CDR3 region: CASTARGDNQPQHF. CDR3 sequence (DNA): TGTGCCAGCACCGCGCGGGGAGATAATCAGCCCCAGCATTTT.

The DNA for the CDR3 is TGTGCCAGCACCGAGACAGGGTGGGGGGAACCCCTCCACTTT. Translation gives CASTETGWGEPLHF. The chain employs TRBV28 and TRBJ1-6, with 7 nucleotides matching TRBD1. The CDR3 is made up of 14 amino acids. Germline values: CDR1 MDHEN, CDR2 SYDVKM. Trimming at V came to 7 bases and at J to 12 bases, leaving 12 bases not matched to a gene.

This clonotype has a handful of counts. This sequence joins TRBV2 and TRBJ2-5; TRBD2 agrees at 8 bases. Germline V gene lookup returns CDR1 SNHLY and CDR2 FYNNEI. This CDR3 contains 13 residues. J gave up 5 bases and V 7 bases, and 6 bases lay outside the gene matches. In DNA form, the CDR3 reads TGTGCCAGCATAGCGGGGAGCGGGGAGACCCAGTACTTC. Protein product: CASIAGSGETQYF.

This clonotype was seen many times. The CDR3 sequence: CASSLRGTPNTEAFF. The CDR3 DNA reads TGTGCCAGCAGTTTACGTGGGACTCCGAACACTGAAGCTTTCTTT. The chain employs TRBV12-3 or TRBV12-4 and TRBJ1-1; the D gene is possibly TRBD1 (5 bases). The CDR3 runs to 15 residues. Trimming stripped 2 bases from V and 1 base from J, with 11 bases between.

This clonotype has ten or more counts. The V and J genes are TRBV28 and TRBJ1-1, with D possibly being TRBD1 (5 bases). Germline V gene sequence: CDR1 MDHEN, CDR2 SYDVKM. The CDR3 has 12 amino acids. Between the trimmed V and J ends, which lost 7 bases and 3 bases, there was a span of 9 bases. CDR3 DNA: TGTGCCAGCACTAGGGGAGACACTGAAGCTTTCTTT. Translation gives CASTRGDTEAFF.

This clonotype has more than one count but fewer than ten. The chain combines TRBV7-2 with TRBJ2-7; D may be TRBD1 (6 bases). V lost 0 bases and J 6 bases, leaving 15 bases between the germline ends. This CDR3 spans 15 amino acids. Germline V lookup: CDR1 SGHTA, CDR2 FQGNSA. The CDR3 is CASSLAVSGAGEQYF. The CDR3 DNA follows: TGTGCCAGCAGCTTAGCGGTTTCAGGGGCCGGCGAGCAGTACTTC.

There are a few counts of this clonotype. The chain combines TRBV7-2 with TRBJ1-5; D is ambiguous. V lost 0 bases, J lost 0 bases, and 3 bases lay in between. CDR3 length: 14 residues. CDR1 and CDR2 from the germline V gene are SGHTA and FQGNSA. Here the CDR3 DNA reads TGTGCCAGCAGCTTAGCGGCTAGCAATCAGCCCCAGCATTTT. It specifies CASSLAASNQPQHF.